Listed below are T cell receptor beta chains from one sample, sequenced in a study of identical twins. Using its own MiXCR run on the 5' RACE reads, TCRdb lists one record per CDR3 protein. The repertoire has 550,000 to 700,000 distinct CDR3 sequences, just under 10% of them found once; the top ten carry roughly 3%. These sequences were also reported in another study, on yellow fever vaccine responses in identical twins.

Specimen: PBMCs. The source is a woman younger than 35 in good health. CDR3s leave out the opening cysteine and the closing phenylalanine or tryptophan.

len,j_gene,v_gene,CDR3aa
11,TRBJ1-2,TRBV6-5,ASSLQGATSYT
13,TRBJ2-1,TRBV7-8,ASTLAGVTYNEQF
13,TRBJ2-1,TRBV15,ATSRDSGLAGGQF
12,TRBJ2-7,TRBV9,ASSVAGAANEQY
12,TRBJ1-6,TRBV12-3/TRBV12-4,ASSLTGVHSPLH
11,TRBJ2-3,TRBV10-2,ASTWSGTDTQY
10,TRBJ2-3,TRBV6-2/TRBV6-3,ASTGNTDTQY
12,TRBJ2-7,TRBV18,ASSPREGHGEQY
13,TRBJ2-7,TRBV6-1,ASRVTGGRSYEQY
14,TRBJ2-7,TRBV3-1,ASSQVLLAGRGEQY
12,TRBJ1-2,TRBV29-1,SVVIGQAYYGYT
13,TRBJ2-2,TRBV4-2,ASSGRGGIGGELF
13,TRBJ2-2,TRBV4-3,ASSQDTVNTGELF
14,TRBJ2-3,TRBV29-1,SVEEGLVSWTDTQY
12,TRBJ2-1,TRBV5-1,ASSLRAPTDEQF
9,TRBJ2-1,TRBV20-1,SARSRYEQF
14,TRBJ2-5,TRBV5-5,ASSTHRDRPEETQY
12,TRBJ1-1,TRBV12-3/TRBV12-4,ASSYAARVTEAF
13,TRBJ1-1,TRBV12-3/TRBV12-4,ASSLDQGANTEAF
13,TRBJ2-3,TRBV7-9,ASSRSMGGTDTQY
13,TRBJ2-1,TRBV18,ASSPAPLGNNEQF
13,TRBJ2-5,TRBV7-9,ASSPGVIKEETQY
12,TRBJ2-7,TRBV2,ASSEGQPPYEQY
12,TRBJ2-7,TRBV14,ASSPRQGYNEQY
11,TRBJ1-2,TRBV29-1,SVVGDRNYGYT
14,TRBJ2-1,TRBV3-1,ASSQVLAGGPDEQF
11,TRBJ2-2,TRBV6-2/TRBV6-3,ASSHYESGELF
13,TRBJ1-5,TRBV12-3/TRBV12-4,ASSLVAGGIEPQH
16,TRBJ2-3,TRBV25-1,ASSDSVTGSPSTDTQY
15,TRBJ2-7,TRBV4-2,ASSQERGGIFSYEQY
12,TRBJ2-1,TRBV7-9,ASSFGGGANEQF
13,TRBJ2-1,TRBV2,ASGWDGGAYNEQF
12,TRBJ1-5,TRBV18,ASSPPGGSQPQH
8,TRBJ1-1,TRBV6-5,ASRSVEAF
13,TRBJ2-2,TRBV7-9,ASSPAGLAVGELF
12,TRBJ2-5,TRBV5-1,ASSLQGYQETQY
11,TRBJ2-7,TRBV7-2,ASRASGGYEQY